This TCR beta chain was retrieved from a study of blood T cell repertoires in COVID-19. Assay used: immunoSEQ multiplex PCR; TCRdb lists only in-frame clones, some missing. The sample carries some 260,000 clones, about four fifths recorded once. V was pared by 6 bases and J by 0 bases, with 8 bases of the junction left unmatched. CDR3 size: 15 residues. Germline loops: CDR1 LNHDA, CDR2 SQIVND (reference sequence). This clone was observed a single time. This clonotype originated in a man older than 75 with acute or convalescent COVID-19. The V and J genes are TRBV19 and TRBJ2-7, with 7 nucleotides matching TRBD1. The source material was peripheral blood. CDR3 protein: CASRETGMLSYEQYF. The CDR3 DNA reads TGTGCCAGTAGGGAGACAGGGATGCTCTCCTACGAGCAGTACTTC. Full variable domain (rest looked up from reference TRBV19 and TRBJ2-7): DGGITQSPKYLFRKEGQNVTLSCEQNLNHDAMYWYRQDPGQGLRLIYYSQIVNDFQKGDIAEGYSVSREKKESFPLTVTSAQKNPTAFYLCASRETGMLSYEQYFGPGTRLTVT.